The T cell receptor beta chain under discussion was sequenced for a study of OX40 agonist ivuxolimab in advanced cancers. A history of autoimmune disease or systemic immunosuppression excluded patients. Some clones are missing from TCRdb's copy, which holds only in-frame ones; the method was immunoSEQ multiplex PCR. The table includes 99,000 or so clones, roughly 90% detected once. V was shortened by 7 bases and J by 0 bases, with 9 bases between the two germline ends. The CDR3 runs to 13 residues. Germline assignment: CDR1 SNHLY and CDR2 FYNNEI. The origin of this receptor is an adult with an advanced solid tumor such as melanoma, head and neck, liver or kidney cancer. The source material was CD4+ or CD8+ T cells sorted from blood, sampled in a trial of the OX40 agonist ivuxolimab. The chain recombines TRBV2 with TRBJ1-1, with D maybe TRBD1 (5 bases). The CDR3 region is CASTDSLNTEAFF. The CDR3 coding sequence is TGTGCCAGCACCGACAGCTTGAACACTGAAGCTTTCTTT.